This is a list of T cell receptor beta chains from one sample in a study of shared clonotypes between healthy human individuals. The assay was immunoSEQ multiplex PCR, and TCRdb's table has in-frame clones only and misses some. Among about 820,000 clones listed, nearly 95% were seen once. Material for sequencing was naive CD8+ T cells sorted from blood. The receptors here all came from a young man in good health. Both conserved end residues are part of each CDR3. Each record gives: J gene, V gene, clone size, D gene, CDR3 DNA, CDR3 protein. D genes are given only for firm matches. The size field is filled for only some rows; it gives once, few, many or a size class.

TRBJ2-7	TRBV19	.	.	TGTGCCAGTAGTATTGGAATCGAGCAGTACTTC	CASSIGIEQYF
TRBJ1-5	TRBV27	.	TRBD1	TGTGCCAGCAGTTTATCAGGGGGCCCTCAGCATTTT	CASSLSGGPQHF
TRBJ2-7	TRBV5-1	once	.	TGCGCCAGCAGCCCAGGGGTTGGTGAGCAGTACTTC	CASSPGVGEQYF
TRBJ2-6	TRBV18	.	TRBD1	TGTGCCAGCTCACCCACCCAGGGGGCGTCTGGGGCCAACGTCCTGACTTTC	CASSPTQGASGANVLTF
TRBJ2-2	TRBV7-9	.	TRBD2	TGTGCCAGCAGTTTTCCGGGACTAGCGGGAAAAAGGCGGGAGCTGTTTTTT	CASSFPGLAGKRRELFF
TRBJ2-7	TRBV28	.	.	TGTGCCAGCAGTGGGACGGGTTCGTCTTTAGCCTACGAGCAGTACTTC	CASSGTGSSLAYEQYF
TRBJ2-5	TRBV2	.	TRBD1	TGTGCCAGCAGTGTAGGGACAGGGGACCAAGAGACCCAGTACTTC	CASSVGTGDQETQYF
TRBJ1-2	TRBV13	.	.	TGTGCCAGCAGCTTAGATGGGAATGGCTACACCTTC	CASSLDGNGYTF
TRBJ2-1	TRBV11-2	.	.	TGTGCCAGCAGCTTAGATAGGCTAGCTCGGAATGAGCAGTTCTTC	CASSLDRLARNEQFF
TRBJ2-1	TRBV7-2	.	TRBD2	TGTGCCAGCAGCTTAGCTCTAGCGGGATACAATGAGCAGTTCTTC	CASSLALAGYNEQFF
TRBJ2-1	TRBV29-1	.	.	TGCAGCGTTGAAGGACAACGTGGAAGCTCCTACAATGAGCAGTTCTTC	CSVEGQRGSSYNEQFF
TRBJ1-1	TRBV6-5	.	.	TGTGCCAGCAGTTACACGCAGGGAGGGGGGCCTGAAGCTTTCTTT	CASSYTQGGGPEAFF
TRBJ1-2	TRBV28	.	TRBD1	TGTGCCAGCAGTTCGACAGGGGGGACCTATGGCTACACCTTC	CASSSTGGTYGYTF
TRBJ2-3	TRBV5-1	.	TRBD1	TGCGCCAGCAGCCTCCGCGGCGGGACAGGTCCAACCGGAGATACGCAGTATTTT	CASSLRGGTGPTGDTQYF
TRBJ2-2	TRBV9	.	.	TGTGCCAGCAGCTCGGGCCGGACAACCGGGGAGCTGTTTTTT	CASSSGRTTGELFF
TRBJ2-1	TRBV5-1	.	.	TGCGCCAGCAGCGGGGGGACAGTATACAATGAGCAGTTCTTC	CASSGGTVYNEQFF
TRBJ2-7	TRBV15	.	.	TGTGCCACCAGCTCAGTAAGGCAGGGGATCCACGAGCAGTACTTC	CATSSVRQGIHEQYF
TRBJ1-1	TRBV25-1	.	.	TGTGCCAGCAGGGCGGAGGGGGGGGTGTACACTGAAGCTTTCTTT	CASRAEGGVYTEAFF
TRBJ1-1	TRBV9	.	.	TGTGCCAGCAGCCAGGGAAATTCGGGCACTGAAGCTTTCTTT	CASSQGNSGTEAFF
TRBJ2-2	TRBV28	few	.	TGTGCCAGCAGCCCGGAGACCGGGGAGCTGTTTTTT	CASSPETGELFF
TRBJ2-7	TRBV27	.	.	TGTGCCAGCAGTCGCGGGACAGAGATATACGAGCAGTACTTC	CASSRGTEIYEQYF
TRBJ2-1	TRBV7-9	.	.	TGTGCCAGCAGCTTAGCACAGGGACCATCCTACAATGAGCAGTTCTTC	CASSLAQGPSYNEQFF
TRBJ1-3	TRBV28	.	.	TGTGCCAGCAGTTTCGACAGTGGAAACACCATATATTTT	CASSFDSGNTIYF
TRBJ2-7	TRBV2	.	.	TGTGCCAGCAGTGACTGGGGAAAGGGTGCTGGGTGGGAGCAGTACTTC	CASSDWGKGAGWEQYF
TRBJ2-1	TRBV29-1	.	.	TGCAGCGTGGAGACCGGCGACTACAATGAGCAGTTCTTC	CSVETGDYNEQFF
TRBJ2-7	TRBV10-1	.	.	TGCGCCAGCAGTGAAGTAAGCGGTTGTCTTTCAGAGTACGAGCAGTACTTC	CASSEVSGCLSEYEQYF
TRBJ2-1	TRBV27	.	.	TGTGCCAGCAGTTTATCGCCGGTTAGGGCTCCCACGGACAATGAGCAGTTCTTC	CASSLSPVRAPTDNEQFF
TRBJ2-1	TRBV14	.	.	TGTGCCAGCAGCCAAGATGTTGCGCCCAAGTTCTTC	CASSQDVAPKFF
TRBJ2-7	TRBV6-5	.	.	TGCGCTGTAAGGGCAGGGGACTACGAGCAGTACTTC	CAVRAGDYEQYF
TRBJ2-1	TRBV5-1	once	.	TGCACTAGAAGCGTCAACAATGAGCAGTTCTTC	CTRSVNNEQFF
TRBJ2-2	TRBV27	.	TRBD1	TGTGCCAGCAGTTTCGATGCGACAGGGAGCGCCACCGGGGAGCTGTTTTTT	CASSFDATGSATGELFF
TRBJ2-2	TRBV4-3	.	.	TGCGCCAGCAGCCAAGCAAGTGCGTTCCGGAGCAACACCGGGGAGCTGTTTTTT	CASSQASAFRSNTGELFF
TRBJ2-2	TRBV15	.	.	TGTGCCACCAGCAGGCGGGCGAACGCGAACACCGGGGAGCTGTTTTTT	CATSRRANANTGELFF
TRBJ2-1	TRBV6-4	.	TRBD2	TGTGCCAGCAGCGTTCCCCCTAGCGGGAGAGGGGTCTCCTACAATGAGCAGTTCTTC	CASSVPPSGRGVSYNEQFF
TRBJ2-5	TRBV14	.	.	TGTGCCAGCAGCCAAGATTGGAAGGGCGTGACCCAGTACTTC	CASSQDWKGVTQYF
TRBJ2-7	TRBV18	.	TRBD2	TGTGCCAGCTCACGGACGGGCGGGAGAGGATCCTACGAGCAGTACTTC	CASSRTGGRGSYEQYF
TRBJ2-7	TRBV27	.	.	TGTGCCAGCAGTTTAACAGGTTCCTACGAGCAGTACTTC	CASSLTGSYEQYF
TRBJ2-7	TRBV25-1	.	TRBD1	TGTGCCAGCAGTGACTACTCCCCCGGACAGGGCTTCTACGAGCAGTACTTC	CASSDYSPGQGFYEQYF
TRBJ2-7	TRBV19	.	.	TGTGCCAGTAGTATATCAGGGGGGGCCTACGAGCAGTACTTC	CASSISGGAYEQYF
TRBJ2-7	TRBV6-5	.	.	TGTGCCAGCACCTGGGGCTACGAGCAGTACTTC	CASTWGYEQYF
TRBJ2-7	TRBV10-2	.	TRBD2	TGCGCCAGCAGTGATGGCCTAGCGGGAGATTTCTACGAGCAGTACTTC	CASSDGLAGDFYEQYF
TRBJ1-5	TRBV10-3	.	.	TGTGCCATCAGTGAGTCAGGAGGGGACAATCAGCCCCAGCATTTT	CAISESGGDNQPQHF
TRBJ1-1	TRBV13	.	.	TGTGCCAGCAGCTCCAGGCGTGGGGAAGCTTTCTTT	CASSSRRGEAFF